The 31 T cell receptor beta chains below all came from one sample that was sequenced in a study of cytomegalovirus exposure and HLA in healthy donors. Both 60 Vbeta primers and 13 Jbeta primers went into the PCR. Some clones are missing from TCRdb's copy, which holds only in-frame ones; the method was immunoSEQ multiplex PCR. The table has around 100,000 clones, 70% seen once. Sample: PBMCs. Source of these receptors: a man aged 40-49 years in good health and CMV-seropositive.

This clone was seen a single time. This rearrangement joins TRBV11-2 to TRBJ2-2; D perhaps matches TRBD2 (5 bases). The CDR3 is 14 amino acids. Trimming removed 3 bases from V and 1 base from J, with 6 bases in between. Germline V gives CDR1 SGHAT, CDR2 FQNNGV. The CDR3 DNA is TGTGCCAGCAGCTTCGGGGAGAACACCGGGGAGCTGTTTTTT. It yields the protein CASSFGENTGELFF.

This clone was detected only once. The genes are TRBV11-3 and TRBJ2-1; 10 bases align to TRBD2. This CDR3 is 15 amino acids long. Unmatched junction bases numbered 7, after V lost 5 bases and J lost 6 bases. Germline V gene data show CDR1 as SGHNT and CDR2 as YENEEA. The CDR3 region has the DNA TGTGCCAGCAGCCCCCTAGCGGGAGACCCCAATGAGCAGTTCTTC. It yields the protein CASSPLAGDPNEQFF.

The chain uses TRBV30 and TRBJ2-5; 7 bases map to TRBD2. V was clipped by 2 bases and J by 6 bases; unmatched bases: 6. Germline assignment: CDR1 GTSNPN and CDR2 SVGIG (reference sequence). This CDR3 contains 13 residues. As DNA, the CDR3 is TGTGCCTGGAGTCCGGGGGAGGGTCAGACCCAGTACTTC. It codes for CAWSPGEGQTQYF.

This clone is a singleton in its sample. This rearrangement joins TRBV7-3 to TRBJ1-1, with TRBD1 matching over 8 bases. There are 15 residues in the CDR3. Germline V gene data show CDR1 as SGHTA and CDR2 as FQGTGA. Trimming took 5 bases from V and 0 from J; bases not matched to a gene: 5. The CDR3 spells CASSVGTGLNTEAFF. The CDR3 bases are TGTGCCAGCAGCGTCGGGACAGGTCTGAACACTGAAGCTTTCTTT.

This chain connects TRBV5-1 to TRBJ2-7; 8 nucleotides agree with TRBD1. This CDR3 spans 15 amino acids. In germline, CDR1 is SGHRS, CDR2 YFSETQ. Germline trimming cut 3 bases from V and 5 bases from J; bases unmatched to any gene: 10. The CDR3, as DNA: TGCGCCAGCAGCTCTACTTTAGACAGGGGACACGAGCAGTACTTC. Its translation is CASSSTLDRGHEQYF.

The chain combines TRBV27 with TRBJ2-7; D unclear. Germline CDR1 and CDR2: MNHEY and SMNVEV (reference sequence). This CDR3 spans 13 amino acids. Trimming stripped 2 bases from V and 3 bases from J, with 8 bases between. The CDR3 sequence is CASSLGQFYEQYF. The CDR3 DNA reads as TGTGCCAGCAGTTTAGGGCAGTTCTACGAGCAGTACTTC.

The chain employs TRBV30 and TRBJ1-1, with TRBD1 as a possible D gene (5 bases). This CDR3 comprises 12 residues. V lost 2 bases and J 8 bases, leaving 12 bases between the germline ends. Germline V CDR1 and CDR2: GTSNPN, SVGIG (reference sequence). As DNA, the CDR3 is TGTGCCTGGAGTCCCACCTGGACAGAAGCTTTCTTT. As protein: CAWSPTWTEAFF.

A few counts support this clone. The chain joins TRBV7-3 to TRBJ2-2; D perhaps matches TRBD1 (5 bases). Germline V gives CDR1 SGHTA, CDR2 FQGTGA. The CDR3 has 12 amino acids. V dropped 5 bases and J dropped 7 bases, with 8 bases sitting between them. The CDR3 DNA follows: TGTGCCAGCAGCCATCAGGGCGGGGAGCTGTTTTTT. Translating it yields CASSHQGGELFF.

The sample holds one count of this clone. The V call is TRBV9, the J call TRBJ2-7; D unresolved. From germline, CDR1 is SGDLS and CDR2 YYNGEE. CDR3 length: 13 amino acids. V lost 0 bases, J lost 2 bases, and 6 bases lay in between. CDR3 sequence (DNA): TGTGCCAGCAGCGTAGGGCTAGCCTACGAGCAGTACTTC. Protein sequence: CASSVGLAYEQYF.

The V and J genes are TRBV6-6 and TRBJ2-3; 8 bases line up with TRBD2. The CDR3 is 12 residues long. Germline CDR1 and CDR2: MNHNY and SVGAGI (reference sequence). The V gene end was trimmed by 6 bases and the J gene end by 10 bases; junction bases not matched to a gene: 6. The CDR3 loop is CASSRTSPAQYF. CDR3 nucleotide sequence: TGTGCCAGCAGCCGGACTAGCCCCGCGCAGTATTTT.

The chain combines TRBV5-1 with TRBJ2-2; D unclear. The CDR3 covers 15 residues. Germline CDR1 SGHRS, CDR2 YFSETQ. The V gene lost 0 bases and the J gene lost 1 base, with 7 bases spanning the gap. CDR3 residues: CASSLGHKNTGELFF. CDR3 nucleotide sequence: TGCGCCAGCAGCTTGGGACACAAGAACACCGGGGAGCTGTTTTTT.

The chain's CDR3 is CASSVGQASEAFF. CDR3 DNA sequence: TGTGCCAGCAGCGTAGGCCAGGCGTCTGAAGCTTTCTTT. The rearrangement joins TRBV9 to TRBJ1-1; unclear D gene. Germline CDR1 SGDLS, CDR2 YYNGEE. V was trimmed by 0 bases and J by 6 bases, leaving 9 bases between them. This CDR3 is 13 amino acids long.

The J gene is TRBJ2-1, the V gene TRBV7-9, with 8 bases that match TRBD1. Per the germline V gene, CDR1 is SEHNR and CDR2 is FQNEAQ (reference sequence). The CDR3 totals 14 residues. The J segment lost 8 bases and the V segment lost 5 bases, leaving 8 bases of the junction unmatched. CDR3 DNA: TGTGCCAGCAGCCCAGGACAGGGCCACGATGAGCAGTTCTTC. Translated, it gives CASSPGQGHDEQFF.

The gene calls are TRBV29-1 and TRBJ1-4; D gene ambiguous. The CDR3 spans 11 residues. The V end lost 5 bases, the J end lost 5 bases, and 6 bases lay between the germline ends. CDR1 is SQVTM, CDR2 ANQGSEA, per germline. As DNA, the CDR3 is TGCAGCGTTCGCACAAATGAAAAACTGTTTTTT. Translating gives CSVRTNEKLFF.

This chain connects TRBV7-8 to TRBJ2-7, with 7 positions matching TRBD1. Looked up from germline, CDR1 is SGHVS and CDR2 is FQNEAQ. The trim removed 2 bases at V and 5 bases at J, leaving 6 bases unmatched. The length of the CDR3 is 14 residues. As DNA, the CDR3 is TGTGCCAGCAGCTTATACGGGACAGCACACGAGCAGTACTTC. Its protein product is CASSLYGTAHEQYF.

The rearrangement joins TRBV5-1 to TRBJ2-5; tentatively, D is TRBD1 (5 bases). V lost 0 bases, J lost 0 bases, and 9 bases lay in between. CDR1 is SGHRS and CDR2 is YFSETQ in the germline V gene. This CDR3 has 15 residues. The CDR3 DNA sequence: TGCGCCAGCAGCTTGGCGGCAGGGCACCAAGAGACCCAGTACTTC. Its translation is CASSLAAGHQETQYF.

This clone was picked up a small number of times. The gene calls are TRBV6-6 and TRBJ1-4; 8 nucleotides align to TRBD1. J gave up 8 bases and V 6 bases, and 8 bases lay outside the gene matches. The CDR3 consists of 14 residues. Germline-derived CDR1 and CDR2 are MNHNY and SVGAGI (reference sequence). Written as DNA, the CDR3 is TGTGCCAGCAGATCCCAGGGGGCAAGAGAAAAACTGTTTTTT. Encoded protein: CASRSQGAREKLFF.

V and J are TRBV5-1 and TRBJ2-1; 7 bases agree with TRBD1. With V trimmed by 0 bases and J by 1 base, 1 base remained unmatched. Germline CDR1 is SGHRS and CDR2 is YFSETQ. This CDR3 has 15 residues. The CDR3: CASSLEQGSYNEQFF. The CDR3 DNA sequence: TGCGCCAGCAGCTTGGAACAGGGGTCCTACAATGAGCAGTTCTTC.

The V and J genes are TRBV19 and TRBJ1-5; D gene ambiguous. The CDR3 runs 13 residues. The germline gives CDR1 LNHDA, CDR2 SQIVND (reference sequence). V gave up 4 bases and J gave up 4 bases, with 8 bases separating them. In DNA form, the CDR3 reads TGTGCCAGTAGTAATACGGTTAATCAGCCCCAGCATTTT. Translation gives CASSNTVNQPQHF.

This clone turned up a few times. The rearrangement uses TRBV4-3 and TRBJ2-2, with D hard to call. From germline, CDR1 is LGHNA and CDR2 YSLEER. V was clipped by 0 bases and J by 7 bases, with 9 bases between them. CDR3 length: 14 residues. In DNA form, the CDR3 reads TGCGCCAGCAGCCAAGATAGCACGAGCGGGGAGCTGTTTTTT. Its translation: CASSQDSTSGELFF.

The rearrangement links TRBV4-3 to TRBJ1-2; 10 nucleotides agree with TRBD1. CDR1 is LGHNA and CDR2 is YSLEER in the germline V gene. J lost 3 bases, V lost 1 base, and 2 bases had no gene match. The length of the CDR3 is 15 residues. The CDR3 loop reads CASSQGQGAYYGYTF. The CDR3 nucleotides are TGCGCCAGCAGCCAAGGACAGGGGGCTTACTATGGCTACACCTTC.

The V and J genes are TRBV5-5 and TRBJ2-7, with 7 positions matching TRBD2. V was pared by 4 bases and J by 1 base, with 14 bases of the junction left unmatched. Germline lookup yields CDR1 SGHKS and CDR2 YYEKEE (reference sequence). CDR3 length: 17 amino acids. CDR3 coding DNA: TGTGCCAGCAGCCTAGGACTAGACCTATCCTTTTCCTACGAGCAGTACTTC. Residues: CASSLGLDLSFSYEQYF.

This chain joins TRBV15 and TRBJ1-3; 8 positions agree with TRBD1. The V segment lost 0 bases and the J segment 2 bases; nucleotides outside the gene matches: 3. The CDR3 length is 16 residues. Germline CDR1 and CDR2: LNHNV and YYDKDF (reference sequence). The CDR3 DNA follows: TGTGCCACCAGCAGAGAGACAGGGGTTACTGGAAACACCATATATTTT. This translates into CATSRETGVTGNTIYF.

This clone has more than one count but fewer than ten. The gene calls are TRBV7-6 and TRBJ1-4; 9 bases are a match to TRBD1. J was trimmed by 2 bases and V by 6 bases; bases with no gene match: 4. CDR1 SGHVS and CDR2 FNYEAQ come from the germline V gene. This CDR3 contains 15 residues. In DNA, the CDR3 is TGTGCCAGCAGTTCCGGGACAGGGACTAATGAAAAACTGTTTTTT. This gives the protein CASSSGTGTNEKLFF.

This sequence joins TRBV18 and TRBJ2-1; TRBD1 aligns across 10 bases. The germline gives CDR1 KGHSH, CDR2 LQKENI. CDR3 length: 15 amino acids. V trimming: 3 bases; J trimming: 9 bases; junction bases outside the gene matches: 8. The CDR3 loop reads CASSPSGQGLGEQFF. CDR3 in DNA: TGTGCCAGCTCACCCTCGGGACAGGGGCTCGGTGAGCAGTTCTTC.

This clone was detected once. The chain is built from TRBV7-9 and TRBJ1-2; 7 bases fit TRBD1. Trimming removed 4 bases from V and 6 bases from J; junction bases left unmatched: 11. Looked up from germline, CDR1 is SEHNR and CDR2 is FQNEAQ (reference sequence). The CDR3 length is 15 residues. The CDR3 spells CASSSRTGPLHGYTF. The CDR3 DNA sequence: TGTGCCAGCAGCTCCCGGACAGGCCCCTTACATGGCTACACCTTC.

The chain carries TRBV28 and TRBJ2-5; D might be TRBD1 (6 bases). Germline CDR1 MDHEN, CDR2 SYDVKM. This CDR3 is 14 amino acids long. The V end was cut by 4 bases, the J end by 3 bases, with 12 bases between. CDR3 sequence: CASSSPDSKETQYF. The CDR3 bases are TGTGCCAGCAGTTCTCCGGACAGCAAAGAGACCCAGTACTTC.

This clone showed up just a few times. V and J are TRBV11-2 and TRBJ1-4; 9 nucleotides line up with TRBD1. This CDR3 contains 16 residues. After removal of 1 base from V and 8 bases from J, the junction contained 8 bases not matched to a gene. Germline V CDR1 and CDR2: SGHAT, FQNNGV. CDR3 loop: CASSLVPTGGWEKLFF. The DNA for the CDR3 is TGTGCCAGCAGCTTAGTGCCGACAGGGGGTTGGGAAAAACTGTTTTTT.

This chain connects TRBV19 to TRBJ1-5; D gene ambiguous. CDR3 size: 16 residues. Trimming shortened V by 6 bases and J by 5 bases, and 20 bases separated the two germline ends. Germline V gene data show CDR1 as LNHDA and CDR2 as SQIVND (reference sequence). Here the CDR3 reads CASSPYPQLGDQPQHF. The CDR3 DNA reads TGTGCCAGTAGCCCATACCCCCAACTAGGAGATCAGCCCCAGCATTTT.

This chain joins TRBV21-1 and TRBJ2-2; the table's TRBD1 call for D was not verified on the DNA. TRBV21-1 counts as a pseudogene. This CDR3 is built from 16 residues. CDR3: CASSSGPQGSTGELFF. The CDR3 region has the DNA TGTGCCAGCAGCTCGGGGCCACAGGGGAGTACCGGGGAGCTGTTTTTT.

V is TRBV7-2 and J is TRBJ2-3; D is possibly TRBD2 (5 bases). This CDR3 region has 14 residues. The V gene's germline CDR1 is SGHTA and CDR2 FQGNSA. V was pared by 2 bases and J by 3 bases, with 9 bases between. The CDR3 sequence: CASSLLGVTDTQYF. CDR3 in DNA: TGTGCCAGCAGCTTACTCGGGGTGACAGATACGCAGTATTTT.